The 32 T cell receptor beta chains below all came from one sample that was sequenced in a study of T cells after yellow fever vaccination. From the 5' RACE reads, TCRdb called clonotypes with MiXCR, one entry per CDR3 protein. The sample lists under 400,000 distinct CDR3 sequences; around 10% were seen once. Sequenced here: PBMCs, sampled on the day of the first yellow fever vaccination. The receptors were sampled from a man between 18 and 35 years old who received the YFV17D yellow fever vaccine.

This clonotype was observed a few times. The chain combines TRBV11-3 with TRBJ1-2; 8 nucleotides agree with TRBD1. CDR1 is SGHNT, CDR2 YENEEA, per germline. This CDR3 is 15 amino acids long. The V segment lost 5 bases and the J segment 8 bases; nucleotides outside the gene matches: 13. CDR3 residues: CASSLVADRVFGYTF. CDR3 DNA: TGTGCCAGCAGCCTTGTAGCGGACAGGGTCTTCGGCTACACCTTC.

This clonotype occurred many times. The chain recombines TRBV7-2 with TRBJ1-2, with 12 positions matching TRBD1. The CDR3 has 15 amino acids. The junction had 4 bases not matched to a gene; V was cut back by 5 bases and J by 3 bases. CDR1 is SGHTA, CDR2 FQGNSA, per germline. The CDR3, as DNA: TGTGCCAGCAGCCTGGGACAGGGGGCCCACTATGGCTACACCTTC. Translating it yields CASSLGQGAHYGYTF.

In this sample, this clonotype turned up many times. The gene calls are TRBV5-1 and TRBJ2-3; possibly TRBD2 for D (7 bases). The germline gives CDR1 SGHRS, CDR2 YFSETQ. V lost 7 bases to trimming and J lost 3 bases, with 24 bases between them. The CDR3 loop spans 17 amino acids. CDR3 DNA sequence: TGCGCCAGCGGGAATGTCGAGGACGGGGGGCTTACAGATACGCAGTATTTT. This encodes CASGNVEDGGLTDTQYF.

The CDR3 reads CASSQGPGVGQPQHF. The CDR3 DNA sequence: TGCGCCAGCAGCCAAGGTCCCGGGGTAGGTCAGCCCCAGCATTTT. This rearrangement joins TRBV4-1 to TRBJ1-5; unclear D gene. The CDR3 has 15 amino acids. V was shortened by 1 base and J by 6 bases, with 13 bases between the two germline ends. Germline V lookup: CDR1 MGHRA, CDR2 YSYEKL.

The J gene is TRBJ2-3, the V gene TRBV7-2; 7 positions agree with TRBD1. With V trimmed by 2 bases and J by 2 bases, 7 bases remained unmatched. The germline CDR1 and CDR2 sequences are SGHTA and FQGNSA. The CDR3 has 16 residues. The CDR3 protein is CASSLMGQGDTDTQYF. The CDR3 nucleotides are TGTGCCAGCAGCTTAATGGGGCAGGGGGACACAGATACGCAGTATTTT.

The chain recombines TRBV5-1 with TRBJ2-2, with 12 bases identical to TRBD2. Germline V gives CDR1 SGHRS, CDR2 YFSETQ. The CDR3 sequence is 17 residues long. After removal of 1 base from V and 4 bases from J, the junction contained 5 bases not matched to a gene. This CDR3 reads CASSLRTSGAGTGELFF. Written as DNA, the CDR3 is TGCGCCAGCAGCTTGCGGACTAGCGGGGCCGGCACCGGGGAGCTGTTTTTT.

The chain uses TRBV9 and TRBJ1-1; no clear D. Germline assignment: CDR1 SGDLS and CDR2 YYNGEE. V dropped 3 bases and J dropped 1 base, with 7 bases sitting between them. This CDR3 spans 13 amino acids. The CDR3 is CASSADTNTEAFF. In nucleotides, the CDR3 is TGTGCCAGCAGCGCCGACACGAACACTGAAGCTTTCTTT.

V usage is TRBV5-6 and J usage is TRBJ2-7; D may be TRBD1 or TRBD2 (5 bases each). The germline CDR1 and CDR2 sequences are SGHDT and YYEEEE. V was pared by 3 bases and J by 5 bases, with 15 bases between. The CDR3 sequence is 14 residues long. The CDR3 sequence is CASSSLQGVDEQYV. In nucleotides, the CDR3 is TGTGCCAGCAGCTCTCTTCAGGGAGTAGACGAGCAGTACGTC.

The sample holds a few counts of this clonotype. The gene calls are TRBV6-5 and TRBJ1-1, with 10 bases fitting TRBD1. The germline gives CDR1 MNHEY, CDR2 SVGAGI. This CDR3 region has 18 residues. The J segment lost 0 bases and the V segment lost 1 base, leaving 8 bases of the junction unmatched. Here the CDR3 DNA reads TGTGCCAGCAGTTACTACCCGGGACAGGGGCGAATGAACACTGAAGCTTTCTTT. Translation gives CASSYYPGQGRMNTEAFF.

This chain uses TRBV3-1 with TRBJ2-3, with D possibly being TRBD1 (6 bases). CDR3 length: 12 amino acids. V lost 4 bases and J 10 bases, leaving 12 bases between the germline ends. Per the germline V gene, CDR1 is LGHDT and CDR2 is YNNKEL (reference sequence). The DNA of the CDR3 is TGTGCCAGCAGCCCTCTAGGGGGTTCGCAGTATTTT. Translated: CASSPLGGSQYF.

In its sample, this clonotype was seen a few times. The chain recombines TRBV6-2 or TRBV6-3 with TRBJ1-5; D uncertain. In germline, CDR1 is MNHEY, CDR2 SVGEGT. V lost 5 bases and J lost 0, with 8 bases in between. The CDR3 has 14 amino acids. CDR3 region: CASSGMYSNQPQHF. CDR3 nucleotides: TGTGCCAGCAGTGGGATGTATAGCAATCAGCCCCAGCATTTT.

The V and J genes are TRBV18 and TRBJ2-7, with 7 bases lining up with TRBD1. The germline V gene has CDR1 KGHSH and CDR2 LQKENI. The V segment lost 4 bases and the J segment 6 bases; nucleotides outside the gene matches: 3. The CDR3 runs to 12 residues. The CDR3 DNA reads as TGTGCCAGCTCACTCGGGGACAGCGAGCAGTACGTC. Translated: CASSLGDSEQYV.

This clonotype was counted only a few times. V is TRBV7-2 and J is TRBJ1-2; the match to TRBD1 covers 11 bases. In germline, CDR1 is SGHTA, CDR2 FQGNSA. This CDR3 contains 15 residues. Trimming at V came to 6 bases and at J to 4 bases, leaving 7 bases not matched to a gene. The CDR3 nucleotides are TGTGCCAGCAGGGGGGGGACAGGGGGGCTCTATGGCTACACCTTC. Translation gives CASRGGTGGLYGYTF.

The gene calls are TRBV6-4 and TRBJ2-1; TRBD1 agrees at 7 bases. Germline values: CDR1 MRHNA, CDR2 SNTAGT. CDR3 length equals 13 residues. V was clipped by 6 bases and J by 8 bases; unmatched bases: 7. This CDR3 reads CASRRTGDYEQFF. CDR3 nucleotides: TGTGCCAGCAGAAGGACAGGTGATTATGAGCAGTTCTTC.

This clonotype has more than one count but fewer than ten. The CDR3 is CASSAPGRPNTGELFF. The DNA for the CDR3 is TGTGCCAGCAGCGCACCGGGACGGCCGAACACCGGGGAGCTGTTTTTT. The chain links TRBV7-9 to TRBJ2-2; tentatively, D is TRBD1 or TRBD2 (5 bases each). Trimming left V 5 bases short and J 0 bases short, with 13 bases between. The CDR3 is made up of 16 amino acids. The germline CDR1 and CDR2 sequences are SEHNR and FQNEAQ (reference sequence).

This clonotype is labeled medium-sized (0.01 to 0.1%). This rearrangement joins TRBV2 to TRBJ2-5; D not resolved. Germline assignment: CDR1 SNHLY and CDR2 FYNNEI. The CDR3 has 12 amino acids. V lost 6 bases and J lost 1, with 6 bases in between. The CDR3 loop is CASRNAQETQYF. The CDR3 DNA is TGTGCCAGCAGAAACGCCCAAGAGACCCAGTACTTC.

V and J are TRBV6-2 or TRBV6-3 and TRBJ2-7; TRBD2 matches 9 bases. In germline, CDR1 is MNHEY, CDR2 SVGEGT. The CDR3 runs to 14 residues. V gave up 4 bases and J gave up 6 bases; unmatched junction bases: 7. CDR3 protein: CASSFLLAGSEQYV. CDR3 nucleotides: TGTGCCAGCAGTTTCCTACTAGCGGGCTCCGAGCAGTACGTC.

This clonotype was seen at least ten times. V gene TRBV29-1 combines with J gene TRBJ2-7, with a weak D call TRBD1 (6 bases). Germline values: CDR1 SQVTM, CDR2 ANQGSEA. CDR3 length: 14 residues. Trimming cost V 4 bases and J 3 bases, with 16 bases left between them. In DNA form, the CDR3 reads TGCAGCGTTGCATTTGGGACAATAATCTACGAGCAGTACTTC. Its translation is CSVAFGTIIYEQYF.

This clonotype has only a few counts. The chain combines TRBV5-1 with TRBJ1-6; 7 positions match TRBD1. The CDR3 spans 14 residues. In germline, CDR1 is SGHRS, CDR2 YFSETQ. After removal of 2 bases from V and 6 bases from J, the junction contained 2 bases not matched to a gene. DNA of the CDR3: TGCGCCAGCAGCTTACAGGGGTTTAATTCACCCCTCCACTTT. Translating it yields CASSLQGFNSPLHF.

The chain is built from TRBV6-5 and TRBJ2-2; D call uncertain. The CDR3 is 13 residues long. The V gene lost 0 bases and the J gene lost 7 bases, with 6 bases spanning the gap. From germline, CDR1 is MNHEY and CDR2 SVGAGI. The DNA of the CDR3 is TGTGCCAGCAGTTACTCAGTGGACGGGGAGCTGTTTTTT. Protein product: CASSYSVDGELFF.

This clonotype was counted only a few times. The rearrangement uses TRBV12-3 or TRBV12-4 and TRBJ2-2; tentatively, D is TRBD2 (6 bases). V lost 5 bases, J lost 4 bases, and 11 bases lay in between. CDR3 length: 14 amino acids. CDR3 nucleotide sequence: TGTGCCAGCAGTCTACTAGCAGCCACCGGGGAGCTGTTTTTT. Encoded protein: CASSLLAATGELFF.

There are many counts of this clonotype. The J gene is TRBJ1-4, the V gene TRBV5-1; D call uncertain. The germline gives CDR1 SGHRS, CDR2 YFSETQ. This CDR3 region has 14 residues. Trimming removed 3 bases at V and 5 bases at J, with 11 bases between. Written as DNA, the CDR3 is TGCGCCAGCAGCTCTAACGGACCGAATGAAAAACTGTTTTTT. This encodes CASSSNGPNEKLFF.

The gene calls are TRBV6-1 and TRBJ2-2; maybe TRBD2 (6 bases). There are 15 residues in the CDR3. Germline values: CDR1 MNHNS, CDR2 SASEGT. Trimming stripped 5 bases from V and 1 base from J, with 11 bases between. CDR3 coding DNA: TGTGCCAGCAGTAGCACCGGGAGGAACACCGGGGAGCTGTTTTTT. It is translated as CASSSTGRNTGELFF.

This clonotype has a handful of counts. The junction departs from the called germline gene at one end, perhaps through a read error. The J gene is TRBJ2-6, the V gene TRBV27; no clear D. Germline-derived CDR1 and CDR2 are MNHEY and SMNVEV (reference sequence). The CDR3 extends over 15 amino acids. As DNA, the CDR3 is TGCACCAGCAGTCAAGACATTTCTGGGGCCAACGTCCTGACTTTC. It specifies CTSSQDISGANVLTF. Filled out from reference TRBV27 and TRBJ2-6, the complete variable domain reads EAQVTQNPRYLITVTGKKLTVTCSQNMNHEYMSWYRQDPGLGLRQIYYSMNVEVTDKGDVPEGYKVSRKEKRNFPLILESPSPNQTSLYFCTSSQDISGANVLTFGAGSRLTVL.

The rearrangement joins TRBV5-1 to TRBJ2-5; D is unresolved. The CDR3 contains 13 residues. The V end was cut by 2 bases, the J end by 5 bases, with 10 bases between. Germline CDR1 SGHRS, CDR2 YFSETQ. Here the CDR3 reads CASSFRSWETQYF. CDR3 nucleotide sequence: TGCGCCAGCAGCTTCCGATCATGGGAGACCCAGTACTTC.

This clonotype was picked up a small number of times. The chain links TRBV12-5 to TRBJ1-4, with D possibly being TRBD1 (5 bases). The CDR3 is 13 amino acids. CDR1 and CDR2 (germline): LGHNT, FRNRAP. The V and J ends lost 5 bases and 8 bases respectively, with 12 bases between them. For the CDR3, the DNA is TGTGCTAGTGGTCCCGGGACGGGGGAAAAACTGTTTTTT. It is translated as CASGPGTGEKLFF.

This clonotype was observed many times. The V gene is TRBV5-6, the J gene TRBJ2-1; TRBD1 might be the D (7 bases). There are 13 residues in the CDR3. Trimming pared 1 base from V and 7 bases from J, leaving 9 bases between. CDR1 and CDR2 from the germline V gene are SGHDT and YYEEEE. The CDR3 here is CASSLPGGNEQFF. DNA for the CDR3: TGTGCCAGCAGCTTGCCAGGGGGGAATGAGCAGTTCTTC.

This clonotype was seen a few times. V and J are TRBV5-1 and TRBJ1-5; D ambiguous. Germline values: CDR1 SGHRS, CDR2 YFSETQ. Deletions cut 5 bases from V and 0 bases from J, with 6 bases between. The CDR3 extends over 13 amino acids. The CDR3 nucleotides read TGCGCCAGCAGATACGATAGCAATCAGCCCCAGCATTTT. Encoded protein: CASRYDSNQPQHF.

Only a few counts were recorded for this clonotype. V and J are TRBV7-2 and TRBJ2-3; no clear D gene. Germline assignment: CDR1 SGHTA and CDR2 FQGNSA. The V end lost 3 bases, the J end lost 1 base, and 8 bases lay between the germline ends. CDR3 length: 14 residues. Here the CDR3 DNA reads TGTGCCAGCAGCTTGTATGGAGGCACAGATACGCAGTATTTT. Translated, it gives CASSLYGGTDTQYF.

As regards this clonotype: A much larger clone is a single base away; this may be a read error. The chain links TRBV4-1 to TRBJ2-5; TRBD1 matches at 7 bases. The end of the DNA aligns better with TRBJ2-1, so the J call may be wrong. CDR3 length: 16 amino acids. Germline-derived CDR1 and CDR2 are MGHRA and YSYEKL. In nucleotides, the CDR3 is TGCGCCAGCAAGGGGATAACAGGGGTGAAGAAAGAGACCCAGTTCTTC. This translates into CASKGITGVKKETQFF.

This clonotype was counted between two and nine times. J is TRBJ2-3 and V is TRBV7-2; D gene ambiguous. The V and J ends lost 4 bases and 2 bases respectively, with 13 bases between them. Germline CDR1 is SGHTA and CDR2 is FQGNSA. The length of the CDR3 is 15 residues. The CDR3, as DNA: TGTGCCAGCAGCTCAAGAGACATATACACAGATACGCAGTATTTT. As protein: CASSSRDIYTDTQYF.

The CDR3 region has the DNA TGTGCCAGCAGTCAAACAGGGTCCCCCCGCCAGTTCTTC. Translated, it gives CASSQTGSPRQFF. This chain joins TRBV28 and TRBJ2-1, with D possibly TRBD1 on 6 matching bases. Trimming left V 5 bases short and J 13 bases short, with 18 bases between. The CDR3 has 13 residues. The germline gives CDR1 MDHEN, CDR2 SYDVKM.